This T cell receptor beta chain was recovered during a study of neurological immune-mediated disorders. The study, taken as a whole, reports: When repertoires were grouped phylogenetically, those of 18 of 34 multiple sclerosis patients fell into one related-CDR3 cluster, a possible signature.

The trim removed 4 bases at V and 7 bases at J, leaving 9 bases unmatched. Germline V CDR1 and CDR2: SGHRS, YFSETQ. CDR3 length: 16 residues. The cDNA was synthesized by 5'RACE incorporating 10-nucleotide random UMIs. TCRdb used MiXCR to reprocess the 5' RACE reads, holding one entry per CDR3 protein. The sample has 84,000 or so distinct CDR3 sequences, roughly 4.5% seen once; the top ten hold approximately 5.7%. At least ten counts were recorded for this clonotype. The antigen is not known. Specified time point: longitudinal time-point 3. The TCR was taken from an older woman with multiple sclerosis. Material for sequencing was PBMCs. V and J are TRBV5-1 and TRBJ2-1; TRBD1 aligns across 12 bases. This chain's CDR3 is CASSAAGTGGWNEQFF. CDR3 nucleotides: TGCGCCAGCAGCGCCGCCGGGACAGGGGGCTGGAATGAGCAGTTCTTC.